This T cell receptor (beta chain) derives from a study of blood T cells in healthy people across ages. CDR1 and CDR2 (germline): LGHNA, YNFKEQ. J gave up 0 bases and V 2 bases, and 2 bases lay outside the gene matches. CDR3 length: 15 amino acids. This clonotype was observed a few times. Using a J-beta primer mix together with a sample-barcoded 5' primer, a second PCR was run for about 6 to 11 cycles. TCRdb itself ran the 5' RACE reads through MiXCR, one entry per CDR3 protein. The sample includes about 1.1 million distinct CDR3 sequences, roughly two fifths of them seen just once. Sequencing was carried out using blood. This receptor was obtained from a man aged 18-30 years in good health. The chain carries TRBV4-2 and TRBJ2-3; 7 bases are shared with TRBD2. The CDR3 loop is CASSQSGVSTDTQYF. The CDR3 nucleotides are TGTGCCAGCAGCCAAAGCGGGGTTAGCACAGATACGCAGTATTTT.